The rows below give T cell receptor beta chains drawn from one sample of a study of CD4 T cells in relation to SARS-CoV-2 and coronaviruses. The antigens these receptors bind are not known. The method was immunoSEQ multiplex PCR; TCRdb's version includes in-frame clones alone and lacks a portion of them. The data contain about 25,000 clones, more than 75% of them singletons. Material: CD4+ T cells from PBMCs, cultured in vitro. These receptors were taken from a human donor in good health. Each CDR3 is given with its conserved first and last residue. Fields, in order: J gene, D gene, clone size, V gene, CDR3 DNA, CDR3 protein. A D gene is named only where the DNA matches it firmly. Clone size, where shown, is once, few, many, or a class for clones that have expanded.

>TRBJ1-3|-|few|TRBV3-1/TRBV3-2
TGTGCCAGCAGCCAAGATCGGTGGCTGGATGGAAACACCATATATTTT
CASSQDRWLDGNTIYF
>TRBJ2-1|TRBD2|-|TRBV6-5
TGTGCCAGCAATGGTCTAGCGGGAACCAATGAGCAGTTCTTC
CASNGLAGTNEQFF
>TRBJ1-3|TRBD1|-|TRBV7-8
TGTGCCAGCAGCCCTGACAGGGTGTCTGGAAACACCATATATTTT
CASSPDRVSGNTIYF
>TRBJ1-1|-|-|TRBV7-9
TGTGCCAGCAGAGAATTGGGCGTGGGCACTGAAGCTTTCTTT
CASRELGVGTEAFF
>TRBJ2-5|-|-|TRBV24-1
TGTGCCACCAGCTGGGACGGCCAAGAGACCCAGTACTTC
CATSWDGQETQYF
>TRBJ2-7|TRBD2|few|TRBV4-2
TGTGCCAGCAGCCAAGATCGGAGCGGGAGGTCCTACGAGCAGTACTTC
CASSQDRSGRSYEQYF
>TRBJ2-5|-|medium-sized|TRBV19
TGTGCCAGTAGTATGGGGCAAGGCCAGAGGGAGACCCAGTACTTC
CASSMGQGQRETQYF
>TRBJ2-5|TRBD2|once|TRBV12-3/TRBV12-4
TGTGCCAGCACAACTAGCGGGAGAGAGACCCAGTACTTC
CASTTSGRETQYF
>TRBJ2-5|-|-|TRBV5-1
TGCGCCAGCACATACGACGGGGAGACCCAGTACTTC
CASTYDGETQYF
>TRBJ2-5|-|once|TRBV21-1
TGTGCCAGCAGTCCCCTGGCAGGGGACAGGGCGGAACAGACCCAGTACTTC
CASSPLAGDRAEQTQYF
>TRBJ2-1|TRBD2|-|TRBV10-1
TGCGCCAGCAGTGAGTCTGGGTCTAGCGGGAGCAATGAGCAGTTCTTC
CASSESGSSGSNEQFF
>TRBJ2-7|-|-|TRBV18
TGTGCCAGCTCACCGTATTCAAGTACTACCTCCTACGAGCAGTACTTC
CASSPYSSTTSYEQYF
>TRBJ2-1|-|-|TRBV7-2
TGTGCCAGCAGCAATATGACCGAGCAGTTCTTC
CASSNMTEQFF
>TRBJ2-3|-|-|TRBV11-2
TGTGCCAGCAGCTTGGCAGGGTTCCGAGATACGCAGTATTTT
CASSLAGFRDTQYF
>TRBJ1-6|-|-|TRBV5-6
TGTGCCAGCAGGTTACAGGGTAGGAATAATTCACCCCTCCACTTT
CASRLQGRNNSPLHF
>TRBJ2-7|TRBD2|once|TRBV9
TGTGCCAGCAGCGTCGCCGGGACTAGTTCGTACGAGCAGTACTTC
CASSVAGTSSYEQYF
>TRBJ1-2|-|-|TRBV28
TGTGCCAGCAGACCGGGACGGAACTATGGCTACACCTTC
CASRPGRNYGYTF
>TRBJ1-1|-|-|TRBV19
TGTGCCAGTAGTATCAATTGGGGCGGCACTGAAGCTTTCTTT
CASSINWGGTEAFF
>TRBJ1-1|-|-|TRBV11-2
TGTGCCAGCAGCTTATCATTGAGGGGACTGAACACTGAAGCTTTCTTT
CASSLSLRGLNTEAFF
>TRBJ2-2|-|few|TRBV15
TGTGCCACCAGCAGAGCGCAGGGGGGCACCGGGGAGCTGTTTTTT
CATSRAQGGTGELFF
>TRBJ1-2|-|few|TRBV11-3
TGTGCCAGCAGCTTAAGCAGGAGTAACTATGGCTACACCTTC
CASSLSRSNYGYTF
>TRBJ2-6|-|-|TRBV6-1
TGTGCCAGCAGTGAAAGCAGCTCTGGGGCCAACGTCCTGACTTTC
CASSESSSGANVLTF
>TRBJ2-7|TRBD2|-|TRBV12-3/TRBV12-4
TGTGCCAGCAGCAGCGGGGGAAGGTACGAGCAGTACTTC
CASSSGGRYEQYF
>TRBJ2-1|TRBD2|few|TRBV11-2
TGTGCCAGCAGCTGGAACCCCCACGGGGGGGATGAGCAGTTCTTC
CASSWNPHGGDEQFF
>TRBJ1-1|-|-|TRBV9
TGTGCCAGCAGCGTAGTGGGGGGGGTGAACACTGAAGCTTTCTTT
CASSVVGGVNTEAFF
>TRBJ2-7|-|few|TRBV5-1
TGCGCCAGCAGCTTGGACAGGCCCCACGAGCAGTACTTC
CASSLDRPHEQYF
>TRBJ2-5|-|-|TRBV5-1
TGCGCCAGCAGCTTAGAGGGGTCCCGAGAGACCCAGTACTTC
CASSLEGSRETQYF
>TRBJ2-7|-|few|TRBV5-1
TGCGCCAGCAGCTTGGTTCTAGGGGGCGAGCAGTACTTC
CASSLVLGGEQYF
>TRBJ1-3|-|-|TRBV9
TGTGCCAGCAGCTCCAACTCTGGAAACACCATATATTTT
CASSSNSGNTIYF
>TRBJ2-7|-|-|TRBV18
TGTGCCAGCTCACCAATGGCAGGGGTCGACGAGCAGTACTTC
CASSPMAGVDEQYF
>TRBJ1-5|-|-|TRBV19
TGTGCCAGTAGTCGATGGGACACCATTAATCAGCCCCAGCATTTT
CASSRWDTINQPQHF
>TRBJ2-5|-|-|TRBV29-1
TGCAGCGTTAGTCCAGGAGAGACCCAGTACTTC
CSVSPGETQYF
>TRBJ2-5|TRBD2|-|TRBV28
TGTGCCAGCAGACCCCCGGGGGGAGAGACCCAGTACTTC
CASRPPGGETQYF
>TRBJ1-2|-|-|TRBV7-8
TGTGCCAGCAGCCCTTATTCGGGACTCGACTATGGCTACACCTTC
CASSPYSGLDYGYTF
>TRBJ2-3|-|once|TRBV6-1
TGTGCCAGCAGTGAATATCCCACAGATACGCAGTATTTT
CASSEYPTDTQYF
>TRBJ1-5|TRBD1|-|TRBV27
TGTGCCAGCAGCCCGACAGGGGGCAATCAGCCCCAGCATTTT
CASSPTGGNQPQHF
>TRBJ1-6|TRBD1|-|TRBV7-3
TGTGCCAGCAGCGGGACAGGGGGGAATTCACCCCTCCACTTT
CASSGTGGNSPLHF
>TRBJ2-7|-|-|TRBV12-5
TGTGCTAGTGGTTTTGTCAGGTCGTCCGGGCAGGCTTTCAACGAGCAGTACTTC
CASGFVRSSGQAFNEQYF
>TRBJ2-7|TRBD2|-|TRBV18
TGTGCCAGCTCACCCGGGACTAGCGCGGGACAGTACTTC
CASSPGTSAGQYF
>TRBJ1-5|-|-|TRBV19
TGTGCCAGTAGTGTACTTCGTATGAAGGGGCCTAGCAATCAGCCCCAGCATTTT
CASSVLRMKGPSNQPQHF
>TRBJ1-1|-|-|TRBV30
TGTGCCTGGAGTGCGTCGTTGCTCGCTGAAGCTTTCTTT
CAWSASLLAEAFF
>TRBJ1-3|-|-|TRBV30
TGTGCCTGGAGTTCTGACAGAAGTAACTCTGGAAACACCATATATTTT
CAWSSDRSNSGNTIYF
>TRBJ2-2|TRBD1|-|TRBV18
TGTGCCAGCTCACCCGGGACAGGGAACACCGGGGAGCTGTTTTTT
CASSPGTGNTGELFF
>TRBJ2-1|-|-|TRBV9
TGTGCCAGCAGCCCCCACGGAGGGTACAATGAGCAGTTCTTC
CASSPHGGYNEQFF
>TRBJ1-1|-|few|TRBV5-1
TGCGCCAGCAGCCCGGGGACGGGAGGGACTGAAGCTTTCTTT
CASSPGTGGTEAFF
>TRBJ2-2|TRBD1|-|TRBV5-1
TGCGCCAGCAGCTTGGCTAGGGACAGAGCGAACACCGGGGAGCTGTTTTTT
CASSLARDRANTGELFF
>TRBJ2-5|TRBD2|-|TRBV2
TGTGCCAGCAGGGCTAGCGGGGTTACGCAAGAGACCCAGTACTTC
CASRASGVTQETQYF
>TRBJ1-3|-|few|TRBV5-1
TGCGCCAGCAGCTTGGCTCTCAGCACCAGCTCTGGAAACACCATATATTTT
CASSLALSTSSGNTIYF
>TRBJ1-2|-|-|TRBV28
TGTGCCACACGTGACAGTAGTAACTATGGCTACACCTTC
CATRDSSNYGYTF
>TRBJ1-5|-|once|TRBV28
TGTGCCAGCAGTTTACTGGGCAATCAGCCCCAGCATTTT
CASSLLGNQPQHF
>TRBJ2-7|-|-|TRBV19
TGTGCCAGTAGTCTAACAGGGCTGGCCTACGAGCAGTACTTC
CASSLTGLAYEQYF
>TRBJ2-1|TRBD1|-|TRBV4-2
TGTGCCAGCAGCCAAGGGACAGGGGGCTACAATGAGCAGTTCTTC
CASSQGTGGYNEQFF
>TRBJ2-1|-|-|TRBV28
TGTGCCAGCAGTTTATCGGCCACTAATGAGCAGTTCTTC
CASSLSATNEQFF
>TRBJ1-5|-|-|TRBV24-1
TGTGCCACCAGTGGGTGGGGCAATCAGCCCCAGCATTTT
CATSGWGNQPQHF